The 9 T cell receptor beta chains listed next were all sequenced from one sample in a study of blood T cells in healthy people across ages (dated by TCRdb to the mid-2010s). The method was 5' RACE. The reads were generated on an Illumina HiSeq 2500. A second roughly 7 to 12 cycle PCR used a sample-barcoded 5' primer and a J-beta primer mix. Starting from the raw public reads, TCRdb applied fastp trimming at Q25, assembled clones with MiXCR and retained in-frame beta chains. Entries are consolidated by CDR3 protein sequence, retaining the most common genes and DNA. Within this sample are about 1.8 million distinct CDR3 sequences, with about 50% of them counted one time only. In total, the top ten clones hold less than 2.5% of the sample. Sequenced material: blood. The receptors were sampled from a woman aged 35 to 49 in good health.

The chain joins TRBV12-3 or TRBV12-4 to TRBJ1-2, with D hard to call. This CDR3 has 11 residues. Deletions cut 6 bases from V and 8 bases from J, with 10 bases between. Written as DNA, the CDR3 is TGTGCCAGCAGGACCTACTCGGGCTACACCTTC. Its translation: CASRTYSGYTF.

The V call is TRBV20-1, the J call TRBJ2-3; 9 nucleotides line up with TRBD2. Germline lookup yields CDR1 DFQATT and CDR2 SNEGSKA (reference sequence). V gave up 6 bases and J gave up 4 bases; unmatched junction bases: 14. This CDR3 spans 16 amino acids. CDR3 sequence reads: CSAPDWRGGPSDTQYF. As DNA, the CDR3 is TGCAGTGCCCCTGACTGGCGGGGGGGCCCCTCAGATACGCAGTATTTT.

CDR3 DNA sequence: TGTGCCAGCAGCCAAGACAGTCATTCCTCCTACGAGCAGTACTTC. Its translation: CASSQDSHSSYEQYF. The chain uses TRBV4-2 and TRBJ2-7; D is uncertain. Germline CDR1 LGHNA, CDR2 YNFKEQ. V lost 0 bases, J lost 0 bases, and 9 bases lay in between. This CDR3 comprises 15 residues.

The rearrangement links TRBV7-2 to TRBJ2-3; the D gene is possibly TRBD1 (6 bases). The V gene's germline CDR1 is SGHTA and CDR2 FQGNSA. The length of the CDR3 is 16 residues. The V and J ends lost 3 bases and 4 bases respectively, with 17 bases between them. The CDR3 region is CASSLCTGRCSDTQYF. The CDR3 DNA sequence: TGTGCCAGCAGCTTGTGTACAGGGAGATGTTCAGATACGCAGTATTTT.

This clonotype was seen a few times. V is TRBV28 and J is TRBJ2-5; 9 bases are shared with TRBD2. With 2 bases clipped from V and 5 bases from J, the junction kept 9 bases outside the gene matches. Germline lookup yields CDR1 MDHEN and CDR2 SYDVKM. The CDR3 is made up of 16 amino acids. The CDR3 is CASSLPRGGDPETQYF. CDR3 nucleotide sequence: TGTGCCAGCAGTTTACCTCGCGGGGGGGATCCTGAGACCCAGTACTTC.

This clonotype was counted a few times. This sequence joins TRBV7-2 and TRBJ2-4; D is uncertain. The assigned J gene may be wrong: the sequence end matches TRBJ2-7 better. This CDR3 spans 14 amino acids. Germline CDR1 and CDR2: SGHTA and FQGNSA. The CDR3 DNA reads as TGTGCCAGCAGATTACACTCTACCCGCGGCGAGCAGTACTTC. Translated, it gives CASRLHSTRGEQYF.

Many counts were recorded for this clonotype. This chain uses TRBV5-1 with TRBJ2-3; D unresolved. Between the trimmed V and J ends, which lost 0 bases and 6 bases, there was a span of 11 bases. CDR1 SGHRS and CDR2 YFSETQ come from the germline V gene. The CDR3 totals 14 residues. The CDR3 is CASSLERARDTQYF. CDR3 DNA: TGCGCCAGCAGCTTGGAACGAGCAAGGGATACGCAGTATTTT.

V usage is TRBV12-3 or TRBV12-4 and J usage is TRBJ1-1; tentatively, D is TRBD1 (5 bases). V lost 8 bases and J 2 bases, leaving 12 bases between the germline ends. The CDR3 has 13 amino acids. The CDR3 DNA follows: TGTGCCAGCTATTTAACAGGCAACACTGAAGCTTTCTTT. It encodes CASYLTGNTEAFF.

V and J are TRBV2 and TRBJ2-3, with D tentatively TRBD2 (6 bases). The CDR3 runs to 15 residues. Trimming stripped 6 bases from V and 0 bases from J, with 13 bases between. Looked up from germline, CDR1 is SNHLY and CDR2 is FYNNEI. Here the CDR3 DNA reads TGTGCCAGCAGCGGAGGGGATTCTAGCACAGATACGCAGTATTTT. This encodes CASSGGDSSTDTQYF.